Below are 14 T cell receptor beta chains sequenced from a single sample in a study of T-cell reconstitution after alpha-beta-depleted transplantation in children. Unique molecular identifiers were built into the TCRbeta library. One entry per CDR3 protein results from TCRdb running MiXCR on the PCR reads. The data show about 360,000 distinct CDR3 sequences, roughly 14% seen once. The specimen comprised PBMCs, sampled from the stem cell graft. All receptors come from a human donor who donated a stem cell graft to a child with Fanconi anemia.

This clonotype has only a few counts. The CDR3 DNA is TGCGCCAGCAGCTTGGATGGACAGGGTTACACTGAAGCTTTCTTT. It codes for CASSLDGQGYTEAFF. The chain carries TRBV5-1 and TRBJ1-1, with TRBD1 matching 8 bases. CDR1 is SGHRS, CDR2 YFSETQ, per germline. Unmatched junction bases numbered 4, after V lost 0 bases and J lost 3 bases. This CDR3 is 15 amino acids long.

The chain joins TRBV15 to TRBJ2-1; the D is unclear. The V and J ends lost 0 bases and 6 bases respectively, with 12 bases between them. CDR3 size: 15 residues. From germline, CDR1 is LNHNV and CDR2 YYDKDF (reference sequence). The chain's CDR3 is CATSRDRQVVNEQFF. The CDR3 DNA sequence: TGTGCCACCAGCAGAGATCGCCAAGTAGTCAATGAGCAGTTCTTC.

This clonotype appeared many times. The V gene is TRBV12-5, the J gene TRBJ2-7; 10 bases agree with TRBD2. The CDR3 is 17 amino acids. CDR1 is LGHNT and CDR2 is FRNRAP in the germline V gene. V lost 3 bases to trimming and J lost 2 bases; unmatched junction nucleotides: 10. CDR3 nucleotide sequence: TGTGCTAGTGGTTTAGATCGTGTAGCGGGGGGACCCTACGAGCAGTACTTC. Protein sequence: CASGLDRVAGGPYEQYF. The whole variable domain, remainder taken from reference TRBV12-5 and TRBJ2-7, is DARVTQTPRHKVTEMGQEVTMRCQPILGHNTVFWYRQTMMQGLELLAYFRNRAPLDDSGMPKDRFSAEMPDATLATLKIQPSEPRDSAVYFCASGLDRVAGGPYEQYFGPGTRLTVT.

This clonotype was seen a handful of times. The chain employs TRBV5-1 and TRBJ2-7; perhaps D is TRBD1 or TRBD2 (5 bases each). This CDR3 spans 15 amino acids. Per germline, CDR1 SGHRS and CDR2 YFSETQ. Between the trimmed V and J ends, which lost 4 bases and 1 base, there was a span of 15 bases. This CDR3 is CASSPTSGPSYEQYF. The CDR3 DNA sequence: TGCGCCAGCAGCCCCACCTCGGGGCCTTCCTACGAGCAGTACTTC.

This clonotype was seen repeatedly, ten times or more. The V call is TRBV4-3, the J call TRBJ2-7; TRBD2 agrees at 13 bases. This CDR3 is 16 amino acids long. V gave up 5 bases and J gave up 2 bases; unmatched junction bases: 6. Germline V gene data show CDR1 as LGHNA and CDR2 as YSLEER. The CDR3 DNA sequence: TGCGCCAGCAGCAAAGGACTAGCGGGGGTCGCCTACGAGCAGTACTTC. Residues: CASSKGLAGVAYEQYF.

This clonotype was counted at least ten times. The chain employs TRBV6-1 and TRBJ1-5; D not certain. Germline V gene lookup returns CDR1 MNHNS and CDR2 SASEGT. Trimming left V 2 bases short and J 4 bases short, with 9 bases between. The CDR3 sequence is 14 residues long. The CDR3 sequence: CASSEMSLNQPQHF. CDR3 nucleotides: TGTGCCAGCAGTGAAATGAGTTTAAATCAGCCCCAGCATTTT.

The V and J genes are TRBV7-2 and TRBJ2-3; D is unclear. V dropped 4 bases and J dropped 6 bases, with 11 bases sitting between them. The length of the CDR3 is 13 residues. Looked up from germline, CDR1 is SGHTA and CDR2 is FQGNSA. The CDR3, as DNA: TGTGCCAGCAGCTCTTATGAACCCGATACGCAGTATTTT. It yields the protein CASSSYEPDTQYF.

This clonotype was detected a few times. This chain joins TRBV12-3 or TRBV12-4 and TRBJ1-5; the D is unclear. This CDR3 comprises 15 residues. Trimming took 7 bases from V and 3 from J, leaving 16 bases between them. The CDR3 sequence: CASTNTPDLNQPQHF. The CDR3 DNA follows: TGTGCCAGCACCAATACTCCTGACCTCAATCAGCCCCAGCATTTT.

This clonotype showed up just a few times. The J gene is TRBJ1-4, the V gene TRBV7-2; no clear D. The CDR3 runs 12 residues. The germline V and J ends were trimmed by 6 bases and 5 bases, with 7 bases remaining between them. Per the germline V gene, CDR1 is SGHTA and CDR2 is FQGNSA. The CDR3 protein is CASRAPNEKLFF. CDR3 DNA: TGTGCCAGCAGGGCCCCCAATGAAAAACTGTTTTTT.

The chain combines TRBV18 with TRBJ1-1; no definite D call. The CDR3 is 15 residues long. The germline V gene encodes CDR1 KGHSH and CDR2 LQKENI. V was trimmed by 2 bases and J by 6 bases, leaving 16 bases between them. CDR3 DNA sequence: TGTGCCAGCTCACCAACCGGGAAGGAGTCTGCTGAAGCTTTCTTT. This encodes CASSPTGKESAEAFF.

The CDR3 reads CSAREQGLNSPLHF. The CDR3 nucleotides read TGCAGTGCTAGAGAGCAGGGCTTAAATTCACCCCTCCACTTT. V and J are TRBV20-1 and TRBJ1-6; possible D gene TRBD1, 5 bases. The V gene's germline CDR1 is DFQATT and CDR2 SNEGSKA (reference sequence). Trimming took 0 bases from V and 7 from J, leaving 10 bases between them. This CDR3 region has 14 residues.

There are many counts of this clonotype. One end of the junction fails to match germline, which may point to a read error. The chain carries TRBV5-1 and TRBJ1-2; tentative D call: TRBD1 (5 bases). Germline values: CDR1 SGHRS, CDR2 YFSETQ. The CDR3 length is 12 residues. CDR3 sequence reads: CASSSPDKPLDF. The CDR3 DNA follows: TGCGCCAGCAGCTCCCCGGACAAACCCCTCGACTTC. The variable domain in full, completed from reference TRBV5-1 and TRBJ1-2, reads KAGVTQTPRYLIKTRGQQVTLSCSPISGHRSVSWYQQTPGQGLQFLFEYFSETQRNKGNFPGRFSGRQFSNSRSEMNVSTLELGDSALYLCASSSPDKPLDFGSGTRLTVV.

This clonotype was recorded many times. The chain carries TRBV7-2 and TRBJ1-1, with 8 nucleotides matching TRBD1. CDR3 size: 14 residues. The J segment lost 5 bases and the V segment lost 5 bases, leaving 7 bases of the junction unmatched. Germline lookup yields CDR1 SGHTA and CDR2 FQGNSA. The CDR3 sequence is CASSLHRGSTEAFF. CDR3 in DNA: TGTGCCAGCAGCCTCCACAGGGGGAGTACTGAAGCTTTCTTT.

The chain couples TRBV27 to TRBJ1-6; D remains ambiguous. The germline V and J ends were trimmed by 4 bases and 0 bases, with 13 bases remaining between them. Germline values: CDR1 MNHEY, CDR2 SMNVEV (reference sequence). The CDR3 is made up of 17 amino acids. For the CDR3, the DNA is TGTGCCAGCAGTTCGGGAAGGGCCAGCTCCTATAATTCACCCCTCCACTTT. Translating gives CASSSGRASSYNSPLHF.